The 9 T cell receptor beta chains below were found in one sample sequenced in a study of T cell responses to AZD1222 COVID-19 vaccine. Assay: immunoSEQ multiplex PCR; the TCRdb copy retains only in-frame clones and omits some. The repertoire includes over 100,000 clones, approximately 88% of them detected once, and over 10% sits in the top ten. The sequences come from peripheral blood, collected on day 0 of MenACWY control vaccination. The receptor source for this set is an adult in good health.

DNA for the CDR3: TGTGCCTGGAGTGTACAGAGTGGGGGGGCGGTGGGCAATCAGCCCCAGCATTTT. Protein: CAWSVQSGGAVGNQPQHF. The chain is built from TRBV30 and TRBJ1-5; possible D gene TRBD1, 6 bases. The V and J ends lost 0 bases and 2 bases respectively, with 20 bases between them. This CDR3 has 18 amino acids. The germline CDR1 and CDR2 sequences are GTSNPN and SVGIG (reference sequence).

V and J are TRBV28 and TRBJ2-7; D not certain. This CDR3 spans 16 amino acids. Germline lookup yields CDR1 MDHEN and CDR2 SYDVKM. V gave up 4 bases and J gave up 0 bases, with 16 bases separating them. CDR3 DNA: TGTGCCAGCAGTTCCCCGGCCCAGGTTAGCTCCTACGAGCAGTACTTC. It encodes CASSSPAQVSSYEQYF.

This chain links TRBV4-1 with TRBJ1-6; D not certain. The CDR3 covers 11 residues. The ends were cut back, 6 bases at V and 8 bases at J, with 5 bases in the middle. The germline V gene has CDR1 MGHRA and CDR2 YSYEKL. The DNA for the CDR3 is TGCGCCAGCAGTTCGGATTCACCCCTCCACTTT. It encodes CASSSDSPLHF.

This clone was counted a few times. The V and J genes are TRBV28 and TRBJ2-7; 7 nucleotides align to TRBD2. The V and J ends lost 6 bases and 3 bases, in that order; junction bases with no gene match: 23. This CDR3 is built from 19 residues. Germline V gene sequence: CDR1 MDHEN, CDR2 SYDVKM. The CDR3 DNA follows: TGTGCCAGCAGCTTAACTCCCTGGGGGGGAGGAGGTAACTACTACGAGCAGTACTTC. This encodes CASSLTPWGGGGNYYEQYF.

The V gene is TRBV30, the J gene TRBJ1-4, with a possible D match to TRBD1 (5 bases). Germline assignment: CDR1 GTSNPN and CDR2 SVGIG (reference sequence). This CDR3 is built from 15 residues. Trimming left V 2 bases short and J 11 bases short, with 21 bases between. The CDR3 nucleotides read TGTGCCTGGAGTCCTGGGGACGGCCGAGGGAGGAAACTGTTTTTT. Translation: CAWSPGDGRGRKLFF.

The chain combines TRBV6-2 or TRBV6-3 with TRBJ2-7; no clear D. CDR1 and CDR2 from the germline V gene are MNHEY and SVGEGT. This CDR3 has 14 residues. Deletions cut 5 bases from V and 2 bases from J, with 13 bases between. The CDR3 spells CASSKETGPYEQYF. CDR3 coding DNA: TGTGCCAGCAGTAAGGAGACGGGTCCCTACGAGCAGTACTTC.

The chain joins TRBV3-1 (or the pseudogene TRBV3-2) to TRBJ2-1; unclear D gene. The germline V gene encodes CDR1 LGHDT and CDR2 YNNKEL (reference sequence). Trimming removed 0 bases from V and 5 bases from J, with 5 bases in between. The CDR3 is 13 residues long. CDR3: CASSQDRNNEQFF. CDR3 nucleotide sequence: TGTGCCAGCAGCCAAGACCGGAACAATGAGCAGTTCTTC.

CDR3: CATSSSGGLVEIGANYGYTF. CDR3 sequence (DNA): TGTGCCACCAGCTCGAGTGGAGGACTTGTAGAGATAGGAGCTAACTATGGCTACACCTTC. The V and J genes are TRBV15 and TRBJ1-2; D remains ambiguous. There are 20 residues in the CDR3. Germline values: CDR1 LNHNV, CDR2 YYDKDF (reference sequence). The V end lost 5 bases, the J end lost 0 bases, and 28 bases lay between the germline ends.

This clone occurred once. The chain is built from TRBV24-1 and TRBJ2-7, with D possibly being TRBD2 (5 bases). V was clipped by 3 bases and J by 2 bases, with 13 bases between them. CDR3 length: 15 amino acids. Germline loops: CDR1 KGHDR, CDR2 SFDVKD. The CDR3 sequence: CATSDTRTGTYEQYF. CDR3 bases: TGTGCCACCAGTGATACACGGACGGGAACCTACGAGCAGTACTTC.